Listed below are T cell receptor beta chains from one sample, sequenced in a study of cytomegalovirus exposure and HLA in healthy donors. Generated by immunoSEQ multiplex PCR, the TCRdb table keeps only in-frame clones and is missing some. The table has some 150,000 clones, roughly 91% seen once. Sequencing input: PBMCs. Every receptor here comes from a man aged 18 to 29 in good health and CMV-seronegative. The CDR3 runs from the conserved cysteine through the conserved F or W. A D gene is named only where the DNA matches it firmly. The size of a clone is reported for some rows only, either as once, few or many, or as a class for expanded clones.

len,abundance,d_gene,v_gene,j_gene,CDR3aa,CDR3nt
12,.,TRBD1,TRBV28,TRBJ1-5,CASTDRRGPQHF,TGTGCCAGCACGGACAGGCGGGGACCCCAGCATTTT
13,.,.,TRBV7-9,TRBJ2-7,CASSLETDYEQYF,TGTGCCAGCAGCTTAGAGACAGACTACGAGCAGTACTTC
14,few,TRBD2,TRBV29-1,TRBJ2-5,CSVEDSSGGETQYF,TGCAGCGTTGAAGATTCTAGCGGGGGAGAGACCCAGTACTTC
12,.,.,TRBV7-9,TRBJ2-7,CASTPTGFEQYF,TGTGCCAGCACCCCAACGGGGTTCGAGCAGTACTTC
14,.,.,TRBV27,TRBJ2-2,CASSFQGYTGELFF,TGTGCCAGCAGTTTCCAGGGGTACACCGGGGAGCTGTTTTTT
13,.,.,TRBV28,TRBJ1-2,CASSLRREDGYTF,TGTGCCAGCAGTTTACGCAGGGAGGATGGCTACACCTTC
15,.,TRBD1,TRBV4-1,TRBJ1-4,CASSRGQGTNEKLFF,TGCGCCAGCAGCCGCGGACAGGGCACCAATGAAAAACTGTTTTTT
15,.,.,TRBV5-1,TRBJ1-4,CASSLEAATNEKLFF,TGCGCCAGCAGCTTGGAAGCCGCAACTAATGAAAAACTGTTTTTT
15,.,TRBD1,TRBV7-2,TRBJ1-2,CASSKGGQGPYGYTF,TGTGCCAGCAGCAAAGGGGGACAGGGCCCCTATGGCTACACCTTC
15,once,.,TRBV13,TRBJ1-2,CASIIGAQAFHGYTF,TGTGCCAGCATAATTGGTGCTCAGGCGTTCCATGGCTACACCTTC
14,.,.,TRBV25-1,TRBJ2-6,CASSTGSGANVLTF,TGTGCCAGCAGCACAGGGTCTGGGGCCAACGTCCTGACTTTC
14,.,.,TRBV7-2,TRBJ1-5,CASSLVHQNQPQHF,TGTGCCAGCAGCTTGGTACACCAAAATCAGCCCCAGCATTTT
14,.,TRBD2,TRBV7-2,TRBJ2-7,CASSDTSGIYEQYF,TGTGCCAGCAGCGATACTAGCGGGATCTACGAGCAGTACTTC
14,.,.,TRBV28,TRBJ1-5,CASSLGQGGQPQHF,TGTGCCAGCAGTTTAGGGCAGGGAGGGCAGCCCCAGCATTTT
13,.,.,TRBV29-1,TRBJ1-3,CSVAGQAGNTIYF,TGCAGCGTTGCTGGGCAGGCTGGAAACACCATATATTTT
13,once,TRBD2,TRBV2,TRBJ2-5,CASLRGVQETQYF,TGTGCCAGCTTACGGGGGGTCCAAGAGACCCAGTACTTC
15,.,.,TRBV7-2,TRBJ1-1,CASSPWGRGNTEAFF,TGTGCCAGCAGCCCGTGGGGCAGGGGCAACACTGAAGCTTTCTTT